The rows below give T cell receptor beta chains drawn from one sample of a study of PD-L1 blockade in urothelial cancer. The protocol was immunoSEQ multiplex PCR, while the TCRdb copy is restricted to in-frame clones and leaves out a portion. The sample has 40,000 to 60,000 clones; 65% to 85% are singletons. The sequenced sample was PBMCs, obtained around atezolizumab (anti-PD-L1) treatment. These receptor sequences come from a man between 65 and 85 years old with urothelial cancer. CDR3s include the opening cysteine and the closing phenylalanine or tryptophan. A D gene is named only where the DNA matches it firmly. Only part of the rows carry a size: once, few, many, or a class if the clone is expanded.

TRBD1	TRBV2	11	TRBJ1-1	NA	CASKLQGEAFF	TGTGCCAGCAAATTACAGGGGGAAGCTTTCTTT
NA	TRBV28	13	TRBJ2-5	NA	CASSNGDQETQYF	TGTGCCAGCAGTAACGGGGATCAAGAGACCCAGTACTTC
TRBD1	TRBV6-1	17	TRBJ1-5	NA	CASSAGTGFVGNQPQHF	TGTGCCAGCAGTGCGGGGACAGGGTTCGTCGGCAATCAGCCCCAGCATTTT
TRBD2	TRBV19	15	TRBJ2-7	NA	CASSSRTSGSYEQYF	TGTGCCAGTAGTTCTAGGACTAGCGGGAGCTACGAGCAGTACTTC
TRBD2	TRBV28	13	TRBJ2-7	NA	CASSTRETYEQYF	TGTGCCAGCAGTACGCGGGAGACGTACGAGCAGTACTTC
TRBD2	TRBV18	14	TRBJ2-3	NA	CASSPGLAVDTQYF	TGTGCCAGCTCCCCGGGACTAGCGGTCGATACGCAGTATTTT
TRBD2	TRBV15	14	TRBJ2-7	NA	CATSRGPSGYEQYF	TGTGCCACCAGCAGAGGTCCTAGCGGCTACGAGCAGTACTTC
NA	TRBV5-4	13	TRBJ1-5	NA	CASSWEPHQPQHF	TGTGCCAGCAGTTGGGAGCCTCATCAGCCCCAGCATTTT
TRBD2	TRBV11-3	15	TRBJ2-6	NA	CASSPGLAGANVLTF	TGTGCCAGCAGCCCCGGACTAGCTGGGGCCAACGTCCTGACTTTC
NA	TRBV28	12	TRBJ2-1	NA	CATQRGTSEQFF	TGTGCCACCCAAAGGGGGACCTCTGAGCAGTTCTTC
NA	TRBV6-6	16	TRBJ2-6	NA	CASSSKDYPGANVLTF	TGTGCCAGCAGTTCCAAGGACTACCCTGGGGCCAACGTCCTGACTTTC
NA	TRBV19	15	TRBJ1-5	NA	CASKAPGDSNQPQHF	TGTGCCAGTAAGGCCCCGGGGGATAGCAATCAGCCCCAGCATTTT
TRBD1	TRBV19	14	TRBJ1-2	NA	CASSDPQGIYGYTF	TGTGCCAGTAGTGACCCACAGGGGATCTATGGCTACACCTTC
NA	TRBV11-2	15	TRBJ1-4	NA	CASSLVGGFNEKLFF	TGTGCCAGCAGCTTAGTTGGGGGCTTCAATGAAAAACTGTTTTTT
TRBD2	TRBV9	20	TRBJ2-3	NA	CASSAPGLAGGPHRTDTQYF	TGTGCCAGCAGCGCGCCGGGACTAGCGGGAGGGCCCCATCGCACAGATACGCAGTATTTT
TRBD2	TRBV5-6	12	TRBJ2-3	NA	CASALPGGPQYF	TGTGCCAGCGCCTTACCGGGGGGGCCGCAGTATTTT
TRBD2	TRBV28	16	TRBJ2-5	NA	CASSLSRLAGIETQYF	TGTGCCAGCAGTTTATCCCGACTAGCGGGAATAGAGACCCAGTACTTC
NA	TRBV30	13	TRBJ2-7	NA	CAWSPGPGGEQYF	TGTGCCTGGTCACCGGGCCCCGGGGGAGAGCAGTACTTC
NA	TRBV29-1	12	TRBJ2-5	NA	CSVEGSRGTQYF	TGCAGCGTTGAAGGCAGCCGAGGGACCCAGTACTTC
TRBD1	TRBV9	16	TRBJ1-2	few	CASSLWDRDDRHGYTF	TGTGCCAGCAGCTTATGGGACAGGGATGACCGTCATGGCTACACCTTC
TRBD1	TRBV19	13	TRBJ1-1	NA	CASVDRVNTEAFF	TGTGCCAGTGTCGACAGGGTGAACACTGAAGCTTTCTTT
NA	TRBV2	15	TRBJ1-5	NA	CASSESGQGSQPQHF	TGTGCCAGCAGTGAATCTGGGCAGGGTAGTCAGCCCCAGCATTTT
TRBD1	TRBV10-1	14	TRBJ2-2	NA	CASRGQQNTGELFF	TGCGCCAGCCGGGGACAGCAGAACACCGGGGAGCTGTTTTTT
NA	TRBV28	15	TRBJ1-2	NA	CASSSLQGPGNGYTF	TGTGCCAGCAGTTCTCTTCAGGGGCCCGGGAATGGCTACACCTTC
NA	TRBV6-5	15	TRBJ2-7	NA	CASSYMAGASYEQYF	TGTGCCAGCAGTTACATGGCAGGGGCTTCCTACGAGCAGTACTTC
TRBD1	TRBV28	16	TRBJ2-4	NA	CASSSIGTGAENIQYF	TGTGCCAGCAGTTCCATAGGGACAGGGGCTGAAAACATTCAGTACTTC
NA	TRBV2	12	TRBJ1-2	NA	CASSYTSYGYTF	TGTGCCAGCAGTTACACCTCCTATGGCTACACCTTC
NA	TRBV29-1	13	TRBJ1-1	NA	CSVETQTGREAFF	TGCAGCGTTGAAACCCAGACAGGTCGTGAAGCTTTCTTT
NA	TRBV28	14	TRBJ2-3	NA	CASNRDFSTDTQYF	TGTGCCAGCAATCGGGACTTTTCCACAGATACGCAGTATTTT
TRBD2	TRBV6-5	15	TRBJ2-1	NA	CASSYYVLAEGEQFF	TGTGCCAGCAGTTACTACGTCCTAGCGGAGGGTGAGCAGTTCTTC
NA	TRBV6-5	14	TRBJ2-3	NA	CASSPRLRTDTQYF	TGTGCCAGCAGTCCCCGCCTCCGGACAGATACGCAGTATTTT
NA	TRBV6-1	17	TRBJ2-6	once	CASSEVGGASGANVLTF	TGTGCCAGCAGTGAAGTAGGGGGGGCCTCTGGGGCCAACGTCCTGACTTTC
TRBD1	TRBV7-3	16	TRBJ2-1	NA	CASSQQGYKPPVLQFF	TGTGCCAGCAGCCAACAGGGGTACAAGCCCCCGGTTCTACAGTTCTTC
NA	TRBV5-1	21	TRBJ2-1	few	CASSLLLSGTSTLISYNEQFF	TGCGCCAGCAGCTTGCTACTGTCCGGGACATCCACCCTTATCTCGTACAATGAGCAGTTCTTC
TRBD1	TRBV28	16	TRBJ1-5	NA	CASSFSHRGDDQPQHF	TGTGCCAGCAGTTTCTCCCACAGGGGAGATGATCAGCCCCAGCATTTT
NA	TRBV6-1	15	TRBJ2-7	NA	CASSYRASTDYEQYF	TGTGCCAGCAGCTATAGGGCTAGCACGGACTACGAGCAGTACTTC
TRBD1	TRBV18	14	TRBJ2-7	NA	CASSSSDRAYEQYF	TGTGCCAGCTCATCAAGCGACAGGGCCTACGAGCAGTACTTC
NA	TRBV19	16	TRBJ1-5	NA	CASKQDPAYSNQPQHF	TGTGCCAGTAAACAGGACCCCGCTTATAGCAATCAGCCCCAGCATTTT
TRBD1	TRBV2	14	TRBJ2-7	NA	CASSERERGLERNF	TGTGCCAGCAGTGAAAGGGAAAGGGGGCTGGAGAGGAACTTC
NA	TRBV5-1	13	TRBJ2-5	NA	CASSLAGAETQYF	TGCGCCAGCAGCTTGGCAGGGGCGGAGACCCAGTACTTC
NA	TRBV7-8	16	TRBJ2-3	few	CASSPGVGLVTDTQYF	TGTGCCAGCAGCCCAGGGGTGGGGCTGGTCACAGATACGCAGTATTTT
NA	TRBV28	14	TRBJ2-5	once	CASDETEYQETQYF	TGTGCCAGCGATGAGACAGAGTACCAAGAGACCCAGTACTTC
NA	TRBV2	16	TRBJ2-7	NA	CASSEALGQGPYEQYF	TGTGCCAGCAGTGAAGCGCTCGGGCAGGGGCCCTACGAGCAGTACTTC
TRBD2	TRBV5-1	16	TRBJ2-7	NA	CASMASGSGYGDEQYF	TGCGCCAGCATGGCTAGCGGGAGCGGTTACGGGGACGAGCAGTACTTC
NA	TRBV19	12	TRBJ1-1	NA	CASSPMTAEAFF	TGTGCCAGTAGTCCAATGACAGCTGAAGCTTTCTTT
NA	TRBV6-1	14	TRBJ2-3	few	CASSSGISTDTQYF	TGTGCCAGCAGTTCAGGCATTAGCACAGATACGCAGTATTTT
TRBD1	TRBV6-5	14	TRBJ1-5	NA	CASSRQGSPQAQHF	TGTGCCAGCAGTCGACAGGGGAGTCCCCAGGCCCAGCATTTT
TRBD1	TRBV5-1	14	TRBJ1-1	NA	CASSLDTGDAEAFF	TGCGCCAGCAGCCTAGACACAGGGGACGCTGAAGCTTTCTTT
TRBD1	TRBV15	17	TRBJ1-5	NA	CATSRGAGTGSDQPQHF	TGTGCCACCAGCAGAGGGGCGGGGACAGGGAGTGATCAGCCCCAGCATTTT
TRBD2	TRBV28	15	TRBJ2-2	NA	CASSLPGGGAGELFF	TGTGCCAGCAGTTTACCGGGAGGAGGCGCCGGGGAGCTGTTTTTT
NA	TRBV20-1	11	TRBJ2-2	NA	CSVGGPGELFF	TGCAGTGTGGGGGGTCCCGGGGAGCTGTTTTTT
TRBD1	TRBV27	13	TRBJ1-2	NA	CASRVGQGYGYTF	TGTGCCAGTCGTGTAGGACAGGGCTATGGCTACACCTTC
NA	TRBV30	15	TRBJ2-6	NA	CAWIPTPTGANVLTF	TGTGCCTGGATCCCGACTCCTACTGGGGCCAACGTCCTGACTTTC
NA	TRBV19	13	TRBJ2-7	once	CARRTTGPYEQYF	TGTGCCAGGCGTACGACAGGACCCTACGAGCAGTACTTC
TRBD1	TRBV10-3	14	TRBJ2-7	NA	CAINSGTGGNEQYF	TGTGCCATCAACTCCGGGACAGGGGGCAACGAGCAGTACTTC
NA	TRBV29-1	14	TRBJ2-1	few	CSVEDPRGTNEQFF	TGCAGCGTTGAAGATCCCAGGGGCACGAATGAGCAGTTCTTC
NA	TRBV6-4	13	TRBJ2-1	few	CASQGGGYNEQFF	TGTGCCTCCCAGGGAGGGGGGTACAATGAGCAGTTCTTC
NA	TRBV7-5	17	TRBJ2-7	NA	CARSLRDRVLRAHEQYF	TGTGCCAGAAGCCTACGGGACAGGGTATTAAGGGCCCACGAGCAGTACTTC
NA	TRBV4-1	16	TRBJ2-2	NA	CASSLRGGANTGELFF	TGCGCCAGCAGCCTCAGGGGCGGCGCGAACACCGGGGAGCTGTTTTTT